Listed below are T cell receptor beta chains from one sample, sequenced in a study of blood T cell repertoires in COVID-19. Produced via immunoSEQ multiplex PCR; TCRdb's table is partial and in-frame only. Here the sample spans about 44,000 clones, about 88% being singletons. The specimen was peripheral blood. These receptors came from a human donor in a cohort sampled during active COVID-19. Each CDR3 is given with its conserved first and last residue. A D gene is named only where the DNA matches it firmly. Size is omitted from some rows. Given values are once, few, many or a class for expanded clones.

V	size	J	D	CDR3	DNA
TRBV19	NA	TRBJ1-2	NA	CASSKGRDYGYTF	TGTGCCAGTAGTAAGGGGCGCGACTATGGCTACACCTTC
TRBV19	NA	TRBJ2-5	TRBD1	CASRTGTGGKETQYF	TGTGCCAGTAGAACCGGGACAGGGGGCAAAGAGACCCAGTACTTC
TRBV18	NA	TRBJ2-5	TRBD2	CASSQLAGTSGGGETQYF	TGTGCCAGCTCACAACTCGCGGGGACTAGCGGTGGCGGAGAGACCCAGTACTTC
TRBV30	many	TRBJ1-4	NA	CASSRGAGEKLFF	TGTGCCTCTAGCCGGGGGGCCGGTGAAAAACTGTTTTTT
TRBV27	NA	TRBJ2-2	NA	CASSPPFSNTGELFF	TGTGCCAGCAGTCCCCCCTTCTCGAACACCGGGGAGCTGTTTTTT
TRBV6-6	NA	TRBJ1-2	NA	CASSYQQGANYGYTF	TGTGCCAGCAGTTATCAACAGGGCGCTAACTATGGCTACACCTTC
TRBV6-1	once	TRBJ1-2	TRBD1	CASSEPGQGSYGYTF	TGTGCCAGCAGTGAACCAGGACAGGGGAGCTATGGCTACACCTTC
TRBV10-1	NA	TRBJ2-2	TRBD2	CASSTGGATEPKFANTGELFF	TGCGCCAGCAGCACCGGGGGGGCGACAGAACCAAAGTTCGCGAACACCGGGGAGCTGTTTTTT
TRBV24-1	NA	TRBJ2-6	NA	CATSDPSPSGANVLTF	TGTGCCACCAGTGATCCGTCTCCGTCTGGGGCCAACGTCCTGACTTTC
TRBV12-3/TRBV12-4	NA	TRBJ2-2	NA	CASTYTGELFF	TGTGCCAGCACCTACACCGGGGAGCTGTTTTTT
TRBV6-2/TRBV6-3	NA	TRBJ2-1	NA	CASSYAGTKYNEQFF	TGTGCCAGCAGTTACGCCGGGACAAAATACAATGAGCAGTTCTTC
TRBV15	NA	TRBJ2-4	TRBD2	CATGSGGDIQYF	TGTGCCACCGGGAGCGGGGGTGACATTCAGTACTTC
TRBV28	NA	TRBJ1-5	TRBD1	CASSRGQGYSNQPQHF	TGTGCCAGCAGCCGGGGACAGGGGTATAGCAATCAGCCCCAGCATTTT
TRBV4-1	NA	TRBJ2-3	TRBD2	CASSRTTQRGSTDTQYF	TGCGCCAGCAGCCGCACCACCCAGCGGGGGAGCACAGATACGCAGTATTTT
TRBV6-4	NA	TRBJ2-5	TRBD2	CASSVSVGEGTQYF	TGTGCCAGCAGTGTCTCCGTTGGGGAGGGGACCCAGTACTTC
TRBV6-5	NA	TRBJ2-3	TRBD1	CASREGQPGDTQYF	TGTGCCAGCAGAGAGGGACAGCCTGGAGATACGCAGTATTTT
TRBV5-8	few	TRBJ1-2	NA	CASSLGISDVKGYTF	TGTGCCAGCAGCTTGGGGATCAGCGACGTAAAAGGCTACACCTTC
TRBV7-2	few	TRBJ2-1	NA	CASSFPLSGTNNEQFF	TGTGCCAGCAGCTTTCCCCTAAGCGGGACAAACAATGAGCAGTTCTTC
TRBV7-2	NA	TRBJ2-1	TRBD1	CASSNPGQGLYEQFF	TGTGCCAGCAGCAATCCGGGACAGGGTTTGTATGAGCAGTTCTTC
TRBV9	NA	TRBJ2-1	TRBD2	CASSRNGLGAIEQFF	TGTGCCAGCAGCCGCAACGGACTAGGAGCCATTGAGCAGTTCTTC
TRBV28	NA	TRBJ2-2	NA	CASSFWAGSNTGELFF	TGTGCCAGCAGTTTCTGGGCGGGGTCTAACACCGGGGAGCTGTTTTTT
TRBV7-3	NA	TRBJ2-1	NA	CASSPEGIHDEQFF	TGTGCCAGCAGCCCCGAGGGAATTCATGATGAGCAGTTCTTC
TRBV10-3	NA	TRBJ1-4	NA	CASGGPATNEKLFF	TGTGCCTCGGGGGGGCCTGCAACTAATGAAAAACTGTTTTTT
TRBV6-1	NA	TRBJ1-1	TRBD1	CASSEGRGAWDTEAFF	TGTGCCAGCAGTGAAGGCAGGGGGGCCTGGGACACTGAAGCTTTCTTT
TRBV5-1	NA	TRBJ2-5	TRBD2	CASSLRTSGQETQYF	TGCGCCAGCAGCTTAAGGACTAGCGGTCAAGAGACCCAGTACTTC
TRBV6-6	NA	TRBJ1-1	TRBD1	CASRKGQREAFF	TGTGCCAGCAGAAAGGGACAGCGTGAAGCTTTCTTT
TRBV6-1	NA	TRBJ2-3	NA	CASSEFYLKDTQYF	TGTGCCAGCAGTGAATTCTATTTGAAGGATACGCAGTATTTT
TRBV5-5	NA	TRBJ2-7	NA	CASRPRWTAPYEQYF	TGTGCCAGCAGGCCCCGGTGGACAGCCCCCTACGAGCAGTACTTC
TRBV5-1	NA	TRBJ2-5	NA	CASSLGQALGETQYF	TGCGCCAGCAGCTTGGGACAGGCTTTGGGGGAGACCCAGTACTTC
TRBV11-2	once	TRBJ2-1	TRBD1	CASSLSLRQGVVEQFF	TGTGCCAGCAGCTTAAGTCTAAGGCAGGGGGTTGTTGAGCAGTTCTTC
TRBV10-2	NA	TRBJ2-1	TRBD1	CASSEPGQGPNEQFF	TGCGCCAGCAGTGAGCCGGGACAGGGCCCCAATGAGCAGTTCTTC
TRBV5-6	NA	TRBJ1-1	NA	CASSPRHGRAFF	TGTGCCAGCAGCCCGCGGCACGGTAGGGCTTTCTTT
TRBV15	NA	TRBJ1-4	TRBD1	CATSRKKGQGVEKLFF	TGTGCCACCAGCAGAAAAAAGGGACAGGGAGTCGAAAAACTGTTTTTT
TRBV5-5	NA	TRBJ1-2	NA	CASSFDSGTPLTRNGF	TGTGCCAGCAGCTTTGATAGTGGGACACCCCTTACCCGTAATGGCTTC
TRBV6-1	once	TRBJ1-1	TRBD1	CASSERPVDRTTEAFF	TGTGCCAGCAGTGAAAGGCCCGTGGACAGGACCACTGAAGCTTTCTTT
TRBV19	NA	TRBJ2-1	TRBD1	CASSDRAHNEQFF	TGTGCCAGTAGCGACAGGGCCCACAATGAGCAGTTCTTC
TRBV29-1	NA	TRBJ2-3	NA	CSVDRGGADTQYF	TGCAGCGTTGATCGCGGAGGGGCAGATACGCAGTATTTT
TRBV5-1	NA	TRBJ2-2	NA	CASSLIGGEVTGELFF	TGCGCCAGCAGCTTGATCGGCGGTGAGGTGACCGGGGAGCTGTTTTTT
TRBV19	NA	TRBJ2-2	NA	CASSIDSGAGELFF	TGTGCCAGTAGTATAGATTCGGGGGCCGGGGAGCTGTTTTTT
TRBV5-1	NA	TRBJ1-1	NA	CASSRGQPNTEAFF	TGCGCCAGCAGCAGGGGACAACCGAACACTGAAGCTTTCTTT
TRBV5-4	NA	TRBJ2-3	TRBD2	CASSLAGNLLAGPDTQYF	TGTGCCAGCAGCTTGGCCGGAAATCTGCTAGCGGGACCAGATACGCAGTATTTT
TRBV27	few	TRBJ2-7	NA	CASRSMKTGISYEQYF	TGTGCCAGCAGGAGTATGAAGACAGGAATCTCCTACGAGCAGTACTTC
TRBV29-1	NA	TRBJ2-7	NA	CSVGSQGYEQYF	TGCAGCGTTGGTTCCCAGGGTTACGAGCAGTACTTC
TRBV5-1	NA	TRBJ2-3	TRBD2	CASSIGGNRDTQYF	TGCGCCAGCAGCATCGGGGGGAACCGCGATACGCAGTATTTT
TRBV5-6	NA	TRBJ2-3	TRBD1	CASSSTGVDTQYF	TGTGCCAGCAGCTCTACAGGGGTAGATACGCAGTATTTT
TRBV19	NA	TRBJ2-7	NA	CASSIDRETEQYF	TGTGCCAGTAGTATCGACAGAGAGACCGAGCAGTACTTC
TRBV28	NA	TRBJ2-5	TRBD2	CASSEFSSGTRGKTQYF	TGTGCCAGCAGCGAATTTTCCTCCGGGACTAGGGGGAAGACCCAGTACTTC
TRBV7-2	NA	TRBJ1-6	TRBD1	CASANLGQGNSPLHF	TGTGCCAGCGCAAACCTGGGACAGGGGAATTCACCCCTCCACTTT
TRBV5-1	NA	TRBJ2-1	TRBD2	CASSLSGGGDTEQFF	TGCGCCAGCAGCTTGTCTGGCGGGGGGGATACTGAGCAGTTCTTC
TRBV18	NA	TRBJ1-2	TRBD1	CASSPGQGAIGYTF	TGTGCCAGCTCACCGGGACAGGGGGCGATTGGCTACACCTTC
TRBV6-6	NA	TRBJ1-2	TRBD1	CASRAATGGPYGYTF	TGTGCCAGCAGAGCCGCCACAGGGGGTCCCTATGGCTACACCTTC
TRBV7-7	NA	TRBJ2-5	TRBD2	CASSLGLAGGLGRETQYF	TGTGCTAGCAGCTTAGGACTAGCGGGGGGTCTAGGGCGAGAGACCCAGTACTTC
TRBV7-2	NA	TRBJ1-2	NA	CASSLAAGPLGYTF	TGTGCCAGCAGCTTAGCTGCAGGCCCCCTAGGCTACACCTTC
TRBV27	NA	TRBJ2-2	NA	CASSLPSIGTGELFF	TGTGCCAGCAGTTTACCCTCGATCGGCACCGGGGAGCTGTTTTTT
TRBV6-1	NA	TRBJ1-4	NA	CASSEGGGREKLFF	TGTGCCAGCAGTGAAGGAGGGGGACGGGAAAAACTGTTTTTT
TRBV4-1	NA	TRBJ2-7	TRBD1	CASSQDFRGRRVGEQYF	TGCGCCAGCAGCCAAGATTTTAGGGGGCGCCGGGTCGGTGAGCAGTACTTC
TRBV5-1	NA	TRBJ2-3	NA	CASRAPGGIGTDTQYF	TGCGCCAGCCGGGCTCCCGGGGGAATAGGCACAGATACGCAGTATTTT
TRBV5-8	few	TRBJ1-3	TRBD1	CASSFRQGSGNTIYF	TGTGCCAGCAGCTTTCGACAGGGCTCTGGAAACACCATATATTTT
TRBV3-1/TRBV3-2	NA	TRBJ2-1	TRBD1	CASSSRQGYNEQFF	TGTGCCAGCAGCTCGCGACAGGGTTACAATGAGCAGTTCTTC
TRBV7-8	NA	TRBJ1-1	TRBD1	CASRLGQGILNTEAFF	TGTGCCAGCAGATTGGGACAGGGCATCTTGAACACTGAAGCTTTCTTT